This note documents a single T cell receptor beta chain sequence. Different DNA sequences within this sample yield the same CDR3. As handled by the study authors: From reference gene primer amplification, estimates of nucleated cell counts were derived. Data came from immunoSEQ multiplex PCR; TCRdb stores just in-frame clones and leaves some out. The DNA was the basis for D and trimming; V, J and clone size are from that table. Among under 150,000 clones listed, about 92% were seen once. The source of the sample is a study of blood T cell repertoires in COVID-19. Background on the study: Samples of COVID-19 (acute and convalescent) were obtained from the United States, Italy and Spain. From T cells, B-cell-depleted T cells, or PBMCs came the material, which was cDNA or gDNA.

CDR1 is MNHEY and CDR2 is SVGAGI in the germline V gene. The CDR3 covers 14 residues. Trimming removed 2 bases from V and 7 bases from J; junction bases left unmatched: 6. The chain carries TRBV6-5 and TRBJ1-2; the match to TRBD1 covers 8 bases. Specimen: peripheral blood. The TCR was taken from a man in his fifties or sixties with active COVID-19. The CDR3 coding sequence is TGTGCCAGCAGTTACACAGGACAGGGCAGTGGCTACACCTTC. Translating it yields CASSYTGQGSGYTF.